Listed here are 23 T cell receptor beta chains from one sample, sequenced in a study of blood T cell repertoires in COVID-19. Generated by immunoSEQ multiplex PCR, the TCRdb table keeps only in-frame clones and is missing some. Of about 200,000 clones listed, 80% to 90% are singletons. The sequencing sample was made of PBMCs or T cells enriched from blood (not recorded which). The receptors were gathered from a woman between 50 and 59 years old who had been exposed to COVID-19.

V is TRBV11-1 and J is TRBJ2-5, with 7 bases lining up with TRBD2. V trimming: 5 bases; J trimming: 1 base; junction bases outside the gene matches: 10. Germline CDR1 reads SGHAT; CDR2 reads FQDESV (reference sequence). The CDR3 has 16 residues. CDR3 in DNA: TGTGCCAGCAGCCCTGATCTAGCGGAGATCCAAGAGACCCAGTACTTC. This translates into CASSPDLAEIQETQYF.

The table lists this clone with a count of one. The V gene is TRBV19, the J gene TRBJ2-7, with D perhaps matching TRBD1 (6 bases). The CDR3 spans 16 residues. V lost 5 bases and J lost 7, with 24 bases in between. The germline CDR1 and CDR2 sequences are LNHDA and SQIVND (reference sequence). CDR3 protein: CASSVPRQVILREQYF. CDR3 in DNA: TGTGCCAGTAGTGTACCACGACAGGTGATACTACGAGAGCAGTACTTC.

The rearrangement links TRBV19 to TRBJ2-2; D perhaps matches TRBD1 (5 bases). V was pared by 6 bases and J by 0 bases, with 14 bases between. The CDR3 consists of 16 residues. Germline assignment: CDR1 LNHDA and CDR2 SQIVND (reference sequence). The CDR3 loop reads CASRVLRTPNTGELFF. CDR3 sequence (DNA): TGTGCCAGTAGAGTCTTGCGGACACCGAACACCGGGGAGCTGTTTTTT. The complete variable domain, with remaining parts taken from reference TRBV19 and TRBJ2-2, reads DGGITQSPKYLFRKEGQNVTLSCEQNLNHDAMYWYRQDPGQGLRLIYYSQIVNDFQKGDIAEGYSVSREKKESFPLTVTSAQKNPTAFYLCASRVLRTPNTGELFFGEGSRLTVL.

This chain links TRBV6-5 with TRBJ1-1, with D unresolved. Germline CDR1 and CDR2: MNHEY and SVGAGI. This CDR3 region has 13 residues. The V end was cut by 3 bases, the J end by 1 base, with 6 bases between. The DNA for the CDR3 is TGTGCCAGCAGTTATGTTCAGAACACTGAAGCTTTCTTT. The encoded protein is CASSYVQNTEAFF.

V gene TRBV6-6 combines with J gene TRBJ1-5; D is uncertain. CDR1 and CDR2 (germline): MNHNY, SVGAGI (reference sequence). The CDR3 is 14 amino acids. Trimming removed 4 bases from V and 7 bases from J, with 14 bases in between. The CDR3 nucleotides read TGTGCCAGCAGTTCCGTAGGAGGGTTCCAGCCCCAGCATTTT. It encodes CASSSVGGFQPQHF.

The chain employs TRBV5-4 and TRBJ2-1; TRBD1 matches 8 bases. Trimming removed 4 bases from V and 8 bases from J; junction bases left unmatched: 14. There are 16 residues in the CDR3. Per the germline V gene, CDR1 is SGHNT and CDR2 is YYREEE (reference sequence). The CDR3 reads CASSRGAGGGLDEQFF. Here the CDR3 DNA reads TGTGCCAGCAGCCGAGGGGCAGGGGGCGGTCTCGATGAGCAGTTCTTC.

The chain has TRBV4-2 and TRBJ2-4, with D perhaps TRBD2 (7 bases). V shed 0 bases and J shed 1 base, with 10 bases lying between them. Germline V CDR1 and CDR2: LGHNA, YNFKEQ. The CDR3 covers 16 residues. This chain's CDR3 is CASSQEGGDAKNIQYF. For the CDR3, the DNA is TGTGCCAGCAGCCAAGAAGGGGGGGACGCCAAAAACATTCAGTACTTC.

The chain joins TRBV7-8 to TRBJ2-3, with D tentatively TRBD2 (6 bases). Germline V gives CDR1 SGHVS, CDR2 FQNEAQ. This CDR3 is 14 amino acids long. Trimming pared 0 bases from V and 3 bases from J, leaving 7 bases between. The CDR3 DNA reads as TGTGCCAGCAGCTTAGCGGGACTGACAGATACGCAGTATTTT. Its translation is CASSLAGLTDTQYF.

The CDR3 DNA follows: TGTGCCAGCAGGCGGACAGTAGGAAACACCATATATTTT. Translating it yields CASRRTVGNTIYF. This sequence joins TRBV12-3 or TRBV12-4 and TRBJ1-3; possibly TRBD1 for D (6 bases). Trimming stripped 6 bases from V and 4 bases from J, with 10 bases between. The CDR3 extends over 13 amino acids.

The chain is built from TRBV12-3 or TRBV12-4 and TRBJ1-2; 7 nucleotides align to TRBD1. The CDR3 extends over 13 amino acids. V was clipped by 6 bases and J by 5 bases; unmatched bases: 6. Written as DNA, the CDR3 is TGTGCCAGCAGCGGGACAGCACCATATGGCTACACCTTC. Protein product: CASSGTAPYGYTF.

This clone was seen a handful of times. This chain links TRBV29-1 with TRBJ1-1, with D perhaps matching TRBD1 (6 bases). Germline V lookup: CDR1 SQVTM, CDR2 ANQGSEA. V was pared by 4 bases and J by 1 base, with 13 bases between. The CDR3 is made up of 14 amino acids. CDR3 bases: TGCAGCGTTGTAGGAGGGGGGGAGAACACTGAAGCTTTCTTT. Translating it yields CSVVGGGENTEAFF.

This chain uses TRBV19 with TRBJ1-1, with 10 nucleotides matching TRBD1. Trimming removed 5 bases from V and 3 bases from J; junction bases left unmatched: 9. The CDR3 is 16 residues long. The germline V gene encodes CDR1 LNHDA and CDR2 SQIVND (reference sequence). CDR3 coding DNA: TGTGCCAGTAGTTCTGATACCGGGACAGGGGACACTGAAGCTTTCTTT. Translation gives CASSSDTGTGDTEAFF.

CDR3: CASSIGGQGKSPLHF. DNA for the CDR3: TGCGCCAGCAGCATTGGGGGACAGGGGAAATCACCCCTCCACTTT. The chain uses TRBV5-1 and TRBJ1-6; TRBD1 matches at 10 bases. The CDR3 runs to 15 residues. J was trimmed by 10 bases and V by 4 bases; bases with no gene match: 8. The germline gives CDR1 SGHRS, CDR2 YFSETQ.

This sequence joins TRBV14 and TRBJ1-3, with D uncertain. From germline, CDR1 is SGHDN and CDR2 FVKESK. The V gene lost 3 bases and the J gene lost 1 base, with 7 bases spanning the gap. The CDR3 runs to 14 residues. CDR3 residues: CASSHLVSGNTIYF. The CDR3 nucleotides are TGTGCCAGCAGCCACCTCGTATCTGGAAACACCATATATTTT.

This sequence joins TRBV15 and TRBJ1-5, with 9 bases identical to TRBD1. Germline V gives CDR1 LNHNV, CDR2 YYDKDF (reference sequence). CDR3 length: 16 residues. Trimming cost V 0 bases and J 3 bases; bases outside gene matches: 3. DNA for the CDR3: TGTGCCACCAGCAGAGATGGGACAGGGCTCAATCAGCCCCAGCATTTT. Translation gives CATSRDGTGLNQPQHF.

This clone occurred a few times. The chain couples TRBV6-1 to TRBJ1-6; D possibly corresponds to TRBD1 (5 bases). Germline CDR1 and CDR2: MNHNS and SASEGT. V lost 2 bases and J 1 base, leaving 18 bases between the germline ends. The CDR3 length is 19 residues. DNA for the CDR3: TGTGCCAGCAGTGAAAAATTTCAGGGTGCCGTGTCCTATAATTCACCCCTCCACTTT. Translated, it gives CASSEKFQGAVSYNSPLHF.

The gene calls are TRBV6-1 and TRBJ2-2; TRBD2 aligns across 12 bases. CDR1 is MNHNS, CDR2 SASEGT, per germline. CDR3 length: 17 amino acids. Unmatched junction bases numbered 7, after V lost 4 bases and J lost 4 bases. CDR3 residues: CASSAASGGAGTGELFF. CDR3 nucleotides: TGTGCCAGCAGTGCGGCTAGCGGGGGGGCCGGCACCGGGGAGCTGTTTTTT.

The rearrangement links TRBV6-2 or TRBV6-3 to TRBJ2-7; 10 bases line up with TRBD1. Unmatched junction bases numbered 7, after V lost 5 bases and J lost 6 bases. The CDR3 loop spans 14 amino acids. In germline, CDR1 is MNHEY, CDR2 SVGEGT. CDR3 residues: CASSPGQGPLEQYF. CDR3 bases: TGTGCCAGCAGTCCGGGACAGGGGCCTCTCGAGCAGTACTTC.

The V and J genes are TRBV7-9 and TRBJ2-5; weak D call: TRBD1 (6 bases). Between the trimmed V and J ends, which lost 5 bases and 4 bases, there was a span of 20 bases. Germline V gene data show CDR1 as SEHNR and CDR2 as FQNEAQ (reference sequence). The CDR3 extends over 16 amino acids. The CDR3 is CASSGARGVLGETQYF. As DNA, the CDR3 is TGTGCCAGCAGCGGCGCCAGGGGTGTGCTGGGAGAGACCCAGTACTTC.

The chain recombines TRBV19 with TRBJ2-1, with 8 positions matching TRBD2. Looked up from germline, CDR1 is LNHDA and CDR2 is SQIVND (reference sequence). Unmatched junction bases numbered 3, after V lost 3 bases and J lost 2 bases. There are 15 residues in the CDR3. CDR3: CASSMGAGAYNEQFF. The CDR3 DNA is TGTGCCAGTAGTATGGGAGCGGGGGCCTACAATGAGCAGTTCTTC. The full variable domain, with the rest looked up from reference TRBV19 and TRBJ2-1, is DGGITQSPKYLFRKEGQNVTLSCEQNLNHDAMYWYRQDPGQGLRLIYYSQIVNDFQKGDIAEGYSVSREKKESFPLTVTSAQKNPTAFYLCASSMGAGAYNEQFFGPGTRLTVL.

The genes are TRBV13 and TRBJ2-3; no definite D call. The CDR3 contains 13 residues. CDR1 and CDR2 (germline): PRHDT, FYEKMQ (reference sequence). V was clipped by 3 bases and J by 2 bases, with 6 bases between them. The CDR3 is CASSLSFTDTQYF. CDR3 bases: TGTGCCAGCAGCTTGAGTTTCACAGATACGCAGTATTTT.

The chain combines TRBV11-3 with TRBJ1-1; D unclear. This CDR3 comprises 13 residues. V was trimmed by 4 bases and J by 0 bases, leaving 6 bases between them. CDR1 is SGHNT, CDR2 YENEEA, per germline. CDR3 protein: CASSSNLNTEAFF. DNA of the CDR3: TGTGCCAGCAGCTCCAATTTGAACACTGAAGCTTTCTTT.

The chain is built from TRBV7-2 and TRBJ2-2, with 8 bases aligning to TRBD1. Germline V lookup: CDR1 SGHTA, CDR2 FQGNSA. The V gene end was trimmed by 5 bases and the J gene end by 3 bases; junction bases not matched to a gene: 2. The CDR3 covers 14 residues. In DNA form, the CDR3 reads TGTGCCAGCAGCCCGGGACAGGACACCGGGGAGCTGTTTTTT. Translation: CASSPGQDTGELFF.